Listed here are 18 T cell receptor beta chains from one sample, sequenced in a study of blood T cells in healthy people across ages. A second PCR, run for about 7 to 11 cycles, used a sample-barcoded 5' primer plus a J-beta primer mix. From the 5' RACE reads, TCRdb called clonotypes with MiXCR, one entry per CDR3 protein. The repertoire consists of 700,000 to 850,000 distinct CDR3 sequences, with around 34% occurring once and the leading ten covering 10% to 15%. Sequenced sample: blood. These receptors were obtained from a man between 18 and 35 years old in good health.

This clonotype occurred many times. The rearrangement joins TRBV15 to TRBJ2-4, with 7 nucleotides matching TRBD1. The J segment lost 7 bases and the V segment lost 3 bases, leaving 6 bases of the junction unmatched. Per germline, CDR1 LNHNV and CDR2 YYDKDF (reference sequence). The CDR3 consists of 14 residues. CDR3: CATSSRDSANIQYF. CDR3 nucleotide sequence: TGTGCCACCAGCAGTAGGGACAGTGCGAACATTCAGTACTTC.

The chain has TRBV20-1 and TRBJ2-3; D possibly corresponds to TRBD2 (6 bases). The CDR3 spans 16 residues. V lost 3 bases to trimming and J lost 2 bases, with 18 bases between them. Germline V gives CDR1 DFQATT, CDR2 SNEGSKA (reference sequence). The CDR3 loop reads CSASGDSLPFTDTQYF. Here the CDR3 DNA reads TGCAGTGCTAGCGGGGACTCCCTACCTTTCACAGATACGCAGTATTTT.

The chain joins TRBV20-1 to TRBJ1-5; D may be TRBD1 (6 bases). This CDR3 spans 18 amino acids. Trimming left V 0 bases short and J 0 bases short, with 18 bases between. Germline V CDR1 and CDR2: DFQATT, SNEGSKA (reference sequence). CDR3 residues: CSARDPGQTINSNQPQHF. The CDR3 nucleotides read TGCAGTGCTAGAGATCCGGGACAAACAATCAATAGCAATCAGCCCCAGCATTTT.

Many counts were recorded for this clonotype. V is TRBV7-9 and J is TRBJ2-1; 10 nucleotides line up with TRBD2. The CDR3 is 15 residues long. After removal of 4 bases from V and 7 bases from J, the junction contained 7 bases not matched to a gene. Germline CDR1 reads SEHNR; CDR2 reads FQNEAQ (reference sequence). The CDR3 sequence is CASSYLGLAMNEQFF. The CDR3 DNA is TGTGCCAGCAGCTACCTGGGACTAGCGATGAATGAGCAGTTCTTC.

Turning to this clonotype: A single base separates this from a much larger clone, so it may be a read error. The genes are TRBV12-3 or TRBV12-4 and TRBJ2-3; possibly TRBD2 for D (6 bases). The CDR3 loop spans 16 amino acids. V lost 5 bases, J lost 1 base, and 16 bases lay in between. The CDR3 DNA sequence: TGTGCCAGCAGTCCTGGACTAACGGGGGGCACAGATACGCAGTATTTT. Translating it yields CASSPGLTGGTDTQYF.

V is TRBV29-1 and J is TRBJ1-1, with D perhaps TRBD1 (5 bases). Looked up from germline, CDR1 is SQVTM and CDR2 is ANQGSEA. V lost 8 bases to trimming and J lost 4 bases, with 17 bases between them. This CDR3 comprises 13 residues. Here the CDR3 reads CSSSEGRGTEAFF. Written as DNA, the CDR3 is TGCAGCTCCTCCGAGGGGCGGGGCACTGAAGCTTTCTTT.

This clonotype has ten or more counts. The chain links TRBV7-9 to TRBJ2-5; no reliable D call. The CDR3 sequence is 13 residues long. In germline, CDR1 is SEHNR, CDR2 FQNEAQ (reference sequence). Trimming removed 3 bases at V and 0 bases at J, with 5 bases between. In DNA, the CDR3 is TGTGCCAGCAGCTTCGCCTACCAAGAGACCCAGTACTTC. As protein: CASSFAYQETQYF.

The chain links TRBV12-3 or TRBV12-4 to TRBJ2-5; the match to TRBD1 covers 7 bases. Near its end, the DNA agrees better with TRBJ2-1, so the J call may be wrong. CDR3 length: 15 residues. The CDR3 DNA sequence: TGTGCCAGCAGACCCGGGACAGCCTACCAAGAGACCCAGTTCTTC. Amino acid sequence: CASRPGTAYQETQFF.

This clonotype has more than one count but fewer than ten. This chain joins TRBV6-2 or TRBV6-3 and TRBJ1-2; 7 bases match TRBD1. This CDR3 region has 15 residues. The germline CDR1 and CDR2 sequences are MNHEY and SVGEGT. V shed 2 bases and J 4 bases; nucleotides not matched to a gene: 7. The CDR3 loop reads CASSYPGTATYGYTF. CDR3 sequence (DNA): TGTGCCAGCAGTTACCCCGGGACAGCGACCTATGGCTACACCTTC.

V gene TRBV7-9 combines with J gene TRBJ2-5, with D possibly TRBD2 on 6 matching bases. The V end lost 5 bases, the J end lost 2 bases, and 18 bases lay between the germline ends. Germline lookup yields CDR1 SEHNR and CDR2 FQNEAQ (reference sequence). CDR3 length: 16 residues. The CDR3 DNA reads TGTGCCAGCAGCGCAACGGGACTTTTAAGTCAAGAGACCCAGTACTTC. Translating gives CASSATGLLSQETQYF.

In its sample, this clonotype was seen a few times. The J gene is TRBJ2-7, the V gene TRBV6-6, with D possibly called TRBD1 or TRBD2 (5 bases each). CDR1 and CDR2 from the germline V gene are MNHNY and SVGAGI (reference sequence). CDR3 length equals 15 residues. Trimming removed 2 bases at V and 5 bases at J, with 16 bases between. Here the CDR3 DNA reads TGTGCCAGCAGTTACGCATTAGGGCGAGGGGACGAGCAGTACTTC. Its protein is CASSYALGRGDEQYF.

The chain carries TRBV12-3 or TRBV12-4 and TRBJ2-7, with D tentatively TRBD2 (6 bases). The CDR3 is 14 residues long. V was pared by 5 bases and J by 0 bases, with 11 bases between. CDR3: CASSMSGDSYEQYF. The CDR3 coding sequence is TGTGCCAGCAGTATGTCGGGGGACTCCTACGAGCAGTACTTC.

V gene TRBV6-2 or TRBV6-3 combines with J gene TRBJ1-2, with a weak D call TRBD1 (6 bases). Trimming took 6 bases from V and 4 from J, leaving 15 bases between them. The CDR3 totals 14 residues. Per the germline V gene, CDR1 is MNHEY and CDR2 is SVGEGT. The CDR3 DNA follows: TGTGCCAGCAGACACGATACAGGGCGCTATGGCTACACCTTC. Translated: CASRHDTGRYGYTF.

This clonotype was detected ten times or more. The CDR3 protein is CAISESTPGNSPLHF. In DNA, the CDR3 is TGTGCCATCAGTGAGTCGACTCCAGGGAATTCACCCCTCCACTTT. V gene TRBV10-3 combines with J gene TRBJ1-6; possibly TRBD1 for D (5 bases). The CDR3 has 15 amino acids. Germline V gene data show CDR1 as ENHRY and CDR2 as SYGVKD. Trimming left V 0 bases short and J 7 bases short, with 10 bases between.

V and J are TRBV4-3 and TRBJ2-3; D may be TRBD1 (7 bases). Germline V CDR1 and CDR2: LGHNA, YSLEER. CDR3 length: 19 residues. The germline V and J ends were trimmed by 0 bases and 3 bases, with 22 bases remaining between them. The CDR3 loop reads CASSQDFGRGRFSTDTQYF. The CDR3 DNA is TGCGCCAGCAGCCAAGATTTCGGCAGGGGGAGGTTTTCGACAGATACGCAGTATTTT.

This clonotype was observed a few times. The chain links TRBV9 to TRBJ2-7; D not resolved. The CDR3 length is 14 residues. CDR1 and CDR2 from the germline V gene are SGDLS and YYNGEE. The germline V and J ends were trimmed by 0 bases and 1 base, with 8 bases remaining between them. The CDR3 DNA reads as TGTGCCAGCAGCGTAGACCCAGGATCCTACGAGCAGTACTTC. This codes for CASSVDPGSYEQYF. The entire variable domain, with the rest obtained from reference TRBV9 and TRBJ2-7, is as follows: DSGVTQTPKHLITATGQRVTLRCSPRSGDLSVYWYQQSLDQGLQFLIQYYNGEERAKGNILERFSAQQFPDLHSELNLSSLELGDSALYFCASSVDPGSYEQYFGPGTRLTVT.

The genes are TRBV18 and TRBJ2-5; D is perhaps TRBD2 (5 bases). Germline CDR1 KGHSH, CDR2 LQKENI. There are 13 residues in the CDR3. The ends were cut back, 2 bases at V and 13 bases at J, with 17 bases in the middle. Written as DNA, the CDR3 is TGTGCCAGCTCACCAACTAGTACATGTTGGCGGTACTTC. Protein: CASSPTSTCWRYF.

This clonotype appeared many times. The CDR3 DNA is TGTGCCAGCAGTTACTCCGGGGCAGATACGCAGTATTTT. This encodes CASSYSGADTQYF. This chain joins TRBV6-2 or TRBV6-3 and TRBJ2-3; tentative D call: TRBD2 (5 bases). CDR3 length equals 13 residues. Germline-derived CDR1 and CDR2 are MNHEY and SVGEGT. Trimming pared 0 bases from V and 4 bases from J, leaving 5 bases between.